This T cell receptor beta chain was identified during a study of vaccination and CD4 T cells after COVID-19. The Oncomine TCR Beta short-read assay was what sequenced the DNA obtained from cultured CD4+ T cells. From CD4+ T cells that had been cultured, genomic DNA was extracted. TCRdb called the PCR reads again in MiXCR, with one record for every CDR3 protein. This table has 13,000 to 15,000 distinct CDR3 sequences, 30% to 35% appearing once. Treatment specified: roughly nine-day PBMC culture with coronavirus spike peptide pools or control peptides (ViraFEST assay). Trimming left V 0 bases short and J 6 bases short, with 14 bases between. CDR3 length: 15 residues. CDR1 and CDR2 from the germline V gene are LGHNA and YSLEER. With regard to this clonotype: Its specificity is not known.

The chain is built from TRBV4-3 and TRBJ1-1, with D perhaps TRBD1 (5 bases). Specimen: CD4+ T cells from blood, cultured in vitro, collected after SARS-CoV-2 vaccination. This clonotype originated in a human donor who had recovered from COVID-19. The CDR3 sequence is CASSQDLLRGAEAFF. The CDR3 region has the DNA TGCGCCAGCAGCCAAGACCTCCTGAGAGGGGCTGAAGCTTTCTTT.